Sequencing of this T cell receptor (beta chain) was carried out in a study of cytomegalovirus exposure and HLA in healthy donors listed by TCRdb under 2017. Notes on the research overall: A later analysis indicated that the 90 to 150 validation repertoires were generated on the platform also employed for the 650 to 850 repertoires of the first cohort. The study aimed to test whether cataloging public T cell receptors could reveal signatures of past pathogen exposure. In addition to the first cohort of 666 subjects, a separate validation cohort of 130 or so different subjects was used. To predict cytomegalovirus infection status, the study brought together high-throughput TCR immunosequencing, statistical association of individual TCRs with disease status, and machine learning.

The library was produced with the immunoSEQ multiplex PCR assay. Under the source paper's analysis protocol: To diagnose cytomegalovirus status from the catalog of TCR beta chain sequences, a statistical classification framework was built. TCRdb retrieved this table from immuneACCESS and kept in-frame rearrangements only. Not all clones are present; in checked studies, unresolved V genes account for under half, and no reason is known for the remainder. From that table come the V and J calls and clone size; the DNA was used to work out D and trimming. The sample contains some 170,000 clones, roughly 86% of them found a single time. Approximately 2.4% of the sample comes from the top ten. The research as a whole found: A later analysis had no HLA typing for the validation cohort, so co-occurrence there was scored across all 120 or so repertoires. Subsequent analysis determined that TCRs grouped into clusters in the first cohort also showed a tendency toward co-occurrence across the approximately 120 validation repertoires, and approximately 94% of cluster scores exceeded 0. Most TCR sequences were seen in very few donors, while some public TCRs were found in many individuals. The classifier was reported to diagnose cytomegalovirus status with high specificity and sensitivity in both the original cohort and the validation cohort. A few of the identified cytomegalovirus-associated TCR beta chains were confirmed in vitro to be specific for cytomegalovirus antigens. The study listed 164 TCR beta chains as associated with cytomegalovirus. The authors suggested that the approach could potentially be extended to other disease states and immunological phenotypes.

To note about this clone: Which antigen it targets is not known. No quality values exist for individual bases; no much larger clone is one base distant.

The donors belonged to the validation cohort of over a hundred subjects, which was separate from the roughly 680-subject first cohort. The CDR3 covers 17 residues, taking in both the cysteine and the phenylalanine. The sequence is cut down to CDR3 DNA, 51 bases in frame from base 1. V and J are trimmed by 2 bases and 6 bases, and the gene matches miss 6 bases of the junction. CDR1 and CDR2 are drawn from the germline V gene (reference sequence): MNHEY, SMNVEV. In this chain, TRBV27 is recombined with TRBJ2-1; the junction holds 14 bases that match TRBD2. This receptor was identified in a man younger than 35 in good health and CMV-seropositive. The sample taken for sequencing was PBMCs. The CDR3 here reads CASSLGTSGGIGNEQFF. The DNA sequence is as follows: TGTGCCAGCAGTTTAGGGACTAGCGGGGGCATAGGCAATGAGCAGTTCTTC.